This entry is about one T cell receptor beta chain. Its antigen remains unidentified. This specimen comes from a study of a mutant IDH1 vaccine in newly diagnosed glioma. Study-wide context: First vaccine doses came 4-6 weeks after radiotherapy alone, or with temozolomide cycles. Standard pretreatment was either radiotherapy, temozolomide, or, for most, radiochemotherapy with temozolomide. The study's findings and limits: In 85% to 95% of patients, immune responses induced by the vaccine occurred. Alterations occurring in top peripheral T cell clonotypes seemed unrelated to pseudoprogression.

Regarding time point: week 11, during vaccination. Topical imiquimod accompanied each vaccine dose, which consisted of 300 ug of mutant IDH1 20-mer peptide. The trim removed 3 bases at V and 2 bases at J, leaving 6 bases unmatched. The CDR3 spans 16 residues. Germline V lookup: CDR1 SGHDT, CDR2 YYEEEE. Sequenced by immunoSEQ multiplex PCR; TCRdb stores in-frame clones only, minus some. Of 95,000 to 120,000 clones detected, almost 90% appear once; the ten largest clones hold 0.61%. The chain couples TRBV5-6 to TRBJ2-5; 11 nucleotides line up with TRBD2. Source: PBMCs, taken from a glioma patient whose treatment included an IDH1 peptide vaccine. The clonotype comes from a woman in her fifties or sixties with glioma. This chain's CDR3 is CASSSRLAGLQETQYF. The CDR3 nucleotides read TGTGCCAGCAGCTCCAGACTAGCGGGACTGCAAGAGACCCAGTACTTC. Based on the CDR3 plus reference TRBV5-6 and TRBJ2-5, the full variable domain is DAGVTQSPTHLIKTRGQQVTLRCSPKSGHDTVSWYQQALGQGPQFIFQYYEEEERQRGNFPDRFSGHQFPNYSSELNVNALLLGDSALYLCASSSRLAGLQETQYFGPGTRLLVL.